Listed below are T cell receptor beta chains from one sample, sequenced in a study of blood T cell repertoires in COVID-19. The table came from immunoSEQ multiplex PCR; TCRdb's copy has only in-frame clones and leaves some out. This sample carries 250,000 to 300,000 clones, roughly 85% of them seen once, and the ten largest clones take less than 6.5%. The sample taken for sequencing was peripheral blood. These receptors originate from a man in his fifties or sixties with active or convalescent COVID-19. The CDR3 runs from the conserved cysteine through the conserved F or W. The D gene is left open where the match is weak. A row's size may be missing; if present it is once, few, many or a size class.

TRBJ2-2,TRBD2,.,TRBV27,CASSFLGLAISGELFF,TGTGCCAGCAGTTTTTTGGGACTAGCGATTTCCGGGGAGCTGTTTTTT
TRBJ2-1,.,.,TRBV29-1,CSVRLVSYNEQFF,TGCAGCGTTCGACTAGTCTCCTACAATGAGCAGTTCTTC
TRBJ1-3,TRBD1,.,TRBV3-1/TRBV3-2,CASSRQGAGNTIYF,TGTGCCAGCAGTCGACAGGGGGCTGGAAACACCATATATTTT
TRBJ1-5,TRBD1,.,TRBV7-9,CASSSTRTGGDQPQHF,TGTGCCAGCAGCTCTACTCGGACAGGGGGGGATCAGCCCCAGCATTTT
TRBJ1-2,.,once,TRBV11-2,CASSLEYGTPNYGYTF,TGTGCCAGCAGCTTAGAGTATGGGACACCTAACTATGGCTACACCTTC
TRBJ1-2,TRBD1,.,TRBV28,CASEAWDRTKRTTYGYTF,TGTGCCAGCGAAGCGTGGGACAGAACCAAACGTACAACTTATGGCTACACCTTC
TRBJ2-4,TRBD1,.,TRBV19,CASSQGLLQGANNIQYF,TGTGCCAGTAGTCAGGGCCTACTACAGGGGGCCAATAACATTCAGTACTTC
TRBJ1-2,.,once,TRBV5-6,CASSPGRVYGYTF,TGTGCCAGCAGCCCCGGGAGGGTCTATGGCTACACCTTC
TRBJ1-2,TRBD1,.,TRBV18,CASSPYTGTDGYTF,TGTGCCAGCTCACCATACACAGGGACAGATGGCTACACCTTC
TRBJ1-2,.,.,TRBV29-1,CSVERGQFGYTF,TGCAGCGTTGAGCGAGGACAGTTCGGCTACACCTTC
TRBJ2-3,TRBD1,.,TRBV5-5,CASSFSGGADTQYF,TGTGCCAGCAGCTTTTCAGGGGGCGCAGATACGCAGTATTTT
TRBJ2-3,.,few,TRBV4-2,CASSQDWGPRAQYF,TGTGCCAGCAGCCAAGATTGGGGCCCCCGCGCGCAGTATTTT
TRBJ2-3,.,.,TRBV5-8,CASSFNRGTDTQYF,TGTGCCAGCAGCTTTAATCGCGGCACAGATACGCAGTATTTT
TRBJ1-1,TRBD1,.,TRBV9,CASSPGTGDGTEAFF,TGTGCCAGCAGCCCAGGGACAGGGGACGGCACTGAAGCTTTCTTT
TRBJ2-2,TRBD1,.,TRBV27,CASRARQGRSGELFF,TGTGCCAGCAGGGCTCGACAGGGGCGATCCGGGGAGCTGTTTTTT
TRBJ1-2,.,.,TRBV7-8,CASSTQAGWSSGYTF,TGTGCCAGCAGCACACAAGCGGGGTGGTCCTCTGGCTACACCTTC
TRBJ2-5,TRBD2,.,TRBV28,CASSPVLAGEETQYF,TGTGCCAGCAGTCCGGTACTAGCGGGAGAAGAGACCCAGTACTTC
TRBJ2-1,.,.,TRBV5-1,CASSLPTGEGYNEQFF,TGCGCCAGCAGCTTGCCGACGGGAGAGGGGTACAATGAGCAGTTCTTC
TRBJ1-6,TRBD1,.,TRBV3-1/TRBV3-2,CASSRGQGRSSYNSPLHF,TGTGCCAGCAGCCGGGGACAGGGGCGGAGCTCCTATAATTCACCCCTCCACTTT
TRBJ2-7,.,.,TRBV2,CASSPGLNEQYF,TGTGCCAGCAGTCCCGGACTGAACGAGCAGTACTTC
TRBJ2-7,.,.,TRBV7-8,CASSHRYEQYF,TGTGCCAGCAGCCACAGGTACGAGCAGTACTTC
TRBJ2-1,TRBD1,.,TRBV7-9,CASSLTTGSYNEQFF,TGTGCCAGCAGCTTAACGACAGGGAGCTACAATGAGCAGTTCTTC
TRBJ2-5,TRBD1,.,TRBV5-4,CASSLGGTGGPETQYF,TGTGCCAGCAGCTTAGGGGGGACAGGGGGCCCAGAGACCCAGTACTTC
TRBJ2-7,.,.,TRBV7-9,CASEGGFSYEQYF,TGTGCCAGCGAGGGCGGGTTCTCCTACGAGCAGTACTTC
TRBJ1-1,TRBD1,.,TRBV30,CAWRIQGARDTEAFF,TGTGCCTGGCGTATTCAGGGGGCGAGGGACACTGAAGCTTTCTTT
TRBJ2-1,TRBD2,.,TRBV10-3,CAISPSGASNEQFF,TGTGCCATCAGCCCAAGCGGGGCTTCCAATGAGCAGTTCTTC
TRBJ1-1,.,.,TRBV11-2,CASSAATMNTEAFF,TGTGCCAGCAGCGCGGCAACCATGAACACTGAAGCTTTCTTT
TRBJ1-5,TRBD1,.,TRBV15,CATSAGQGAYQPQHF,TGTGCCACCAGCGCGGGACAGGGGGCTTATCAGCCCCAGCATTTT
TRBJ1-1,TRBD1,.,TRBV6-5,CASSPTGLNTEAFF,TGTGCCAGCAGTCCGACAGGGTTGAACACTGAAGCTTTCTTT
TRBJ1-1,.,.,TRBV2,CASRPGVGMRDTEAFF,TGTGCCAGCCGCCCAGGGGTTGGTATGAGGGACACTGAAGCTTTCTTT
TRBJ2-7,.,.,TRBV7-8,CASSFYREDYEQYF,TGTGCCAGCAGCTTTTACAGAGAAGACTACGAGCAGTACTTC
TRBJ2-2,TRBD2,.,TRBV9,CASSDQREAGELFF,TGTGCCAGCAGCGACCAGCGGGAGGCCGGGGAGCTGTTTTTT
TRBJ1-6,TRBD1,.,TRBV30,CAWRTYRGRDSPLHF,TGTGCCTGGAGGACCTACAGGGGGCGCGATTCACCCCTCCACTTT
TRBJ1-1,TRBD1,.,TRBV5-1,CASSLAATGWNTEAFF,TGCGCCAGCAGCTTGGCCGCGACAGGGTGGAACACTGAAGCTTTCTTT
TRBJ2-5,TRBD1,.,TRBV7-2,CASSSRSPGTGLETQYF,TGTGCCAGCAGCTCCCGTTCGCCAGGGACAGGGTTAGAGACCCAGTACTTC
TRBJ2-1,TRBD2,once,TRBV6-5,CASSYSASGRSYEQFF,TGTGCCAGCAGTTACTCAGCTAGCGGGAGGTCCTATGAGCAGTTCTTC
TRBJ1-2,TRBD1,.,TRBV7-2,CASRPGQTSYGYTF,TGTGCCAGCAGACCGGGACAGACAAGCTATGGCTACACCTTC
TRBJ1-2,.,few,TRBV2,CASRTMKLGYTF,TGTGCCAGCAGGACTATGAAGTTGGGCTACACCTTC
TRBJ1-5,.,.,TRBV7-2,CASSLVQGSNQPQHF,TGTGCCAGCAGCTTAGTCCAGGGCAGCAATCAGCCCCAGCATTTT
TRBJ2-5,TRBD1,.,TRBV25-1,CASSKTRDRGNQETQYF,TGTGCCAGCAGTAAAACCCGGGACAGGGGAAACCAAGAGACCCAGTACTTC
TRBJ2-3,.,.,TRBV27,CASSLRPGVGSDTQYF,TGTGCCAGCAGTCTAAGACCGGGAGTAGGGTCAGATACGCAGTATTTT
TRBJ1-4,TRBD1,few,TRBV4-1,CASSLLGTVNEKLFF,TGCGCCAGCAGCCTACTAGGGACAGTAAATGAAAAACTGTTTTTT
TRBJ1-5,TRBD1,.,TRBV4-3,CASSQDRRTGGNQPQHF,TGCGCCAGCAGCCAAGATCGCAGGACAGGGGGCAATCAGCCCCAGCATTTT
TRBJ2-3,TRBD2,.,TRBV7-8,CASSLRPIAGTDTQYF,TGTGCCAGCAGCTTAAGACCCATAGCGGGAACAGATACGCAGTATTTT
TRBJ2-3,.,.,TRBV6-8,CAETRGRRGLRVRFGTQYF,TGTGCCGAAACCAGGGGGCGGCGGGGACTACGGGTACGTTTCGGTACGCAGTATTTT
TRBJ1-2,TRBD1,.,TRBV5-1,CASSLVDRGYYGYTF,TGCGCCAGCAGCTTGGTGGACAGGGGCTACTATGGCTACACCTTC
TRBJ1-6,TRBD1,.,TRBV18,CASSPRQGYNSPLHF,TGTGCCAGCTCACCCCGACAGGGCTATAATTCACCCCTCCACTTT
TRBJ2-3,.,.,TRBV9,CASSVWERAGPTDTQYF,TGTGCCAGCAGCGTATGGGAGAGGGCGGGCCCCACAGATACGCAGTATTTT
TRBJ2-3,.,.,TRBV7-9,CASSLDGLGTASTDTQYF,TGTGCCAGCAGCTTAGATGGGTTAGGAACAGCCAGCACAGATACGCAGTATTTT
TRBJ2-7,.,.,TRBV6-2/TRBV6-3,CASSYQIHEQYF,TGTGCCAGCAGTTACCAGATCCACGAGCAGTACTTC